Sequencing of this T cell receptor (beta chain) was carried out in a study of blood T cell repertoires in COVID-19. Sequencing was performed with immunoSEQ multiplex PCR; in TCRdb, only in-frame clones are kept and a portion is missing. Of roughly 300,000 clones in the sample, about 86% were seen once. Patients in Seattle were enrolled during active infection, then followed longitudinally. The source is a woman in her thirties with COVID-19, enrolled during active disease. Sequencing used peripheral blood.

CDR3 sequence reads: CASSPGRGARAEAFF. The CDR3 DNA is TGTGCCAGCAGCCCTGGGCGGGGGGCGAGGGCTGAAGCTTTCTTT. The chain recombines TRBV7-9 with TRBJ1-1; possible D gene TRBD1, 6 bases. V gave up 5 bases and J gave up 6 bases, with 19 bases separating them. Germline CDR1 and CDR2: SEHNR and FQNEAQ (reference sequence). The CDR3 spans 15 residues.